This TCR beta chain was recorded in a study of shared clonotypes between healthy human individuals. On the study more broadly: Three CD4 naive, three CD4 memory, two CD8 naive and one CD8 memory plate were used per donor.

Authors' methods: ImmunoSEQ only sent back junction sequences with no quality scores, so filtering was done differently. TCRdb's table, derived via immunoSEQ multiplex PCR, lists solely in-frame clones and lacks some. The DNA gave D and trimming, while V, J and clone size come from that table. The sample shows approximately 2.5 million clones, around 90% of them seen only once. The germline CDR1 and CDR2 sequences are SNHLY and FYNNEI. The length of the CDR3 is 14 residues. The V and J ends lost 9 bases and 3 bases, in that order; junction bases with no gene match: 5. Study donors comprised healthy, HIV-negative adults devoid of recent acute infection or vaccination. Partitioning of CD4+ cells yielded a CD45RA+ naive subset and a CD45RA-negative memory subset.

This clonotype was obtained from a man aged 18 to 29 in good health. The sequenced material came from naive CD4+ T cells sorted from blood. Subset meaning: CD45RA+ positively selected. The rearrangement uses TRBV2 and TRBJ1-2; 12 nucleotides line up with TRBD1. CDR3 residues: CARGQGALHYGYTF. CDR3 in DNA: TGTGCCAGGGGACAGGGGGCACTCCACTATGGCTACACCTTC.